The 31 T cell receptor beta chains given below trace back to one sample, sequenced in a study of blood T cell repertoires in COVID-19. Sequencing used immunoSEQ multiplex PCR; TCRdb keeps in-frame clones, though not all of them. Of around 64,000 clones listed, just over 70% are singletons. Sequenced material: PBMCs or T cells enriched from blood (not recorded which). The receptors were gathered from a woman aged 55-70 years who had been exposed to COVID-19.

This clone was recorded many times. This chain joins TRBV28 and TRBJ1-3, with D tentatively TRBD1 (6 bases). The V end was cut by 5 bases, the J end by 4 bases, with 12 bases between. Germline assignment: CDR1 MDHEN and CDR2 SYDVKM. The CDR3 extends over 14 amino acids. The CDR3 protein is CASSDRRSGNTIYF. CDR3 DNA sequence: TGTGCCAGCAGTGACAGGCGCTCAGGAAACACCATATATTTT.

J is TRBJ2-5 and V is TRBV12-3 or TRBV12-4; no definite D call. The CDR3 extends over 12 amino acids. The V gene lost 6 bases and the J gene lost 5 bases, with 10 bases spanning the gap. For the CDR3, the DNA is TGTGCCAGCAGCCTATCAAGCGAGACCCAGTACTTC. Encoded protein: CASSLSSETQYF.

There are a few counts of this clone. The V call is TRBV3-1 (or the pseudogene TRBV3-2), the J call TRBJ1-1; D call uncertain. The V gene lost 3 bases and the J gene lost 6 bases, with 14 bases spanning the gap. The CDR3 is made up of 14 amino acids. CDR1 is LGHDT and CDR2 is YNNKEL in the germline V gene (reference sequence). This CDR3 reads CASSQRSILPEAFF. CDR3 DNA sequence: TGTGCCAGCAGCCAGAGATCTATACTCCCTGAAGCTTTCTTT.

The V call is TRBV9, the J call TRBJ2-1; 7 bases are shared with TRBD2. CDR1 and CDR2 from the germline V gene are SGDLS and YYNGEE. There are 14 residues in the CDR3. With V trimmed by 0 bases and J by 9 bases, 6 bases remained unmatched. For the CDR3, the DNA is TGTGCCAGCAGCGTAGGCGGGAGAAAGGGTGAGCAGTTCTTC. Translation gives CASSVGGRKGEQFF.

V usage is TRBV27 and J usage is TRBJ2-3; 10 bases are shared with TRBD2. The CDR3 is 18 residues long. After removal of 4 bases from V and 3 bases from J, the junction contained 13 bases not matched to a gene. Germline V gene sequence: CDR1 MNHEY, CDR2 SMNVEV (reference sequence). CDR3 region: CASSSVLLAGEGTDTQYF. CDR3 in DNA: TGTGCCAGCAGTTCAGTTCTTCTAGCGGGAGAAGGTACAGATACGCAGTATTTT.

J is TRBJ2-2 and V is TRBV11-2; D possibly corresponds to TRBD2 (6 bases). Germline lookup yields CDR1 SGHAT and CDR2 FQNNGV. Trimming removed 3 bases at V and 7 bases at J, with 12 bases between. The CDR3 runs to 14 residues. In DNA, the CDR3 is TGTGCCAGCAGCTTTAGGGTGGGAGGCGGGGAGCTGTTTTTT. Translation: CASSFRVGGGELFF.

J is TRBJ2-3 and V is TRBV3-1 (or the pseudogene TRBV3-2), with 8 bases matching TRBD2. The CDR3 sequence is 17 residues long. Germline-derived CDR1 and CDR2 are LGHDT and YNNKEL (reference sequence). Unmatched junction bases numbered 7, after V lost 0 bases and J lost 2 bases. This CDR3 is CASSQEVSGGPTDTQYF. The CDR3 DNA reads TGTGCCAGCAGCCAAGAGGTCAGCGGGGGACCCACAGATACGCAGTATTTT.

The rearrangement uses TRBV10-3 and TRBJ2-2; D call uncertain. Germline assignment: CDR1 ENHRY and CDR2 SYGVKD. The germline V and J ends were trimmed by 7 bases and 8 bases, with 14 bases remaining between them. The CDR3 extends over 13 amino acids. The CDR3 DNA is TGTGCCATCATGCAGAGACCCGGGGGGGAGCTGTTTTTT. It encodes CAIMQRPGGELFF.

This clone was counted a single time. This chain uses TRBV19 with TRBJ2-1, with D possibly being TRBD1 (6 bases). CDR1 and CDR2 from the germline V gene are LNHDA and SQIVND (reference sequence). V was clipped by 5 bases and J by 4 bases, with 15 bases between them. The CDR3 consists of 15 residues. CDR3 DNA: TGTGCCAGTAGTCAAACGAGGACAGTGTACAATGAGCAGTTCTTC. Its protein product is CASSQTRTVYNEQFF.

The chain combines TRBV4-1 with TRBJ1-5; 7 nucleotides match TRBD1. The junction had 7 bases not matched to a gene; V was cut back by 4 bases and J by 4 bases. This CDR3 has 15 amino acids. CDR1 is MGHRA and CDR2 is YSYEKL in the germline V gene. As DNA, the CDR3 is TGCGCCAGCAGCCCACGGGACAGCCAAAATCAGCCCCAGCATTTT. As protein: CASSPRDSQNQPQHF.

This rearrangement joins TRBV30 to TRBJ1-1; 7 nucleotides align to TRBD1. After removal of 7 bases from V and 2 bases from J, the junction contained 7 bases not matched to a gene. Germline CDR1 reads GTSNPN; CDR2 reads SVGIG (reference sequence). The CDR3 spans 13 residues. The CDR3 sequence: CASTDRTNTEAFF. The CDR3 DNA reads TGTGCCTCCACGGACAGGACCAACACTGAAGCTTTCTTT.

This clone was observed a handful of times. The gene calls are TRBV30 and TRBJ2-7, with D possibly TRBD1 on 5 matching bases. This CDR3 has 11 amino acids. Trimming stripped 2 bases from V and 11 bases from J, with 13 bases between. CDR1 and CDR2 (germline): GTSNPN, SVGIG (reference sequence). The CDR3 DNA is TGTGCCTGGAGTACCAAGACAGCCGAGTACTTC. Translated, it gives CAWSTKTAEYF.

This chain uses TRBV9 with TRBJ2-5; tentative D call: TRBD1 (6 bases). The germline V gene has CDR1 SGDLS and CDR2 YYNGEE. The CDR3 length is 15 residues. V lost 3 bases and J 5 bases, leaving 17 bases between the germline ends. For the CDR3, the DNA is TGTGCCAGCAGCGGGTATGGGGGCAGGCTGGAGACCCAGTACTTC. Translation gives CASSGYGGRLETQYF.

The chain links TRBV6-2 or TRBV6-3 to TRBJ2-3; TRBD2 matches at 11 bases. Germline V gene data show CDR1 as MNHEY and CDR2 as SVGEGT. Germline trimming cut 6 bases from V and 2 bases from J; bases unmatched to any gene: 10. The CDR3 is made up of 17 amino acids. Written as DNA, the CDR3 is TGTGCCAGCAGCCTGCTCCTTAGCGGGAGGGACACAGATACGCAGTATTTT. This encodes CASSLLLSGRDTDTQYF.

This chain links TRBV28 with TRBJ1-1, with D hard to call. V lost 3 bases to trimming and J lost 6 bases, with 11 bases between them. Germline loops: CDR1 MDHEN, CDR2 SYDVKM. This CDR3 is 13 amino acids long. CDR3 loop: CASSFVEVAEAFF. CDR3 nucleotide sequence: TGTGCCAGCAGTTTTGTGGAGGTGGCTGAAGCTTTCTTT. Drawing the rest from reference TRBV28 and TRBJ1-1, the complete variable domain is DVKVTQSSRYLVKRTGEKVFLECVQDMDHENMFWYRQDPGLGLRLIYFSYDVKMKEKGDIPEGYSVSREKKERFSLILESASTNQTSMYLCASSFVEVAEAFFGQGTRLTVV.

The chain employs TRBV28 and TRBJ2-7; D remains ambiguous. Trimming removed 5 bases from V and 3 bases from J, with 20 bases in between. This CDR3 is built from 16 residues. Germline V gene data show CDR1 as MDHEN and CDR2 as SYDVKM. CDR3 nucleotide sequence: TGTGCCAGCAGTCCGAAACCCCCGAGGAGACTCTACGAGCAGTACTTC. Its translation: CASSPKPPRRLYEQYF.

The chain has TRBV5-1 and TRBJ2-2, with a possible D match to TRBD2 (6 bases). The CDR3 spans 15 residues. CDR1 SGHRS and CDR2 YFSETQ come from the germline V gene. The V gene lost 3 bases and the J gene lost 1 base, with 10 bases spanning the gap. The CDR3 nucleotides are TGCGCCAGCAGCTCCGGGACTGGGAACACCGGGGAGCTGTTTTTT. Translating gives CASSSGTGNTGELFF.

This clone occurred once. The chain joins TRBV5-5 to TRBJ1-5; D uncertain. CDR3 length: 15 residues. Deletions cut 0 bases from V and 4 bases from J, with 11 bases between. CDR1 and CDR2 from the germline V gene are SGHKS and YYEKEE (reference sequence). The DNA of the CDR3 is TGTGCCAGCAGCTTGGAAAACACGGGGAATCAGCCCCAGCATTTT. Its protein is CASSLENTGNQPQHF.

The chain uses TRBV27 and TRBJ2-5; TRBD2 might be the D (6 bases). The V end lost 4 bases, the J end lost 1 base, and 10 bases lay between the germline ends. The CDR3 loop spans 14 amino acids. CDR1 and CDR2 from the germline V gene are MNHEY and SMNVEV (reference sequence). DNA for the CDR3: TGTGCCAGCAGTTCCGGGGGTGCCCAAGAGACCCAGTACTTC. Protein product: CASSSGGAQETQYF.

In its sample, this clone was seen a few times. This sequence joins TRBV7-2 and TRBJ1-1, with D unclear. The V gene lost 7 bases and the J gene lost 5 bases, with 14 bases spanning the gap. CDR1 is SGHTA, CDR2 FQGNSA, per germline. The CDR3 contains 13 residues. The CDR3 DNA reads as TGTGCCAGCAAGAAAAGGCAGGTTACTGAAGCTTTCTTT. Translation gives CASKKRQVTEAFF.

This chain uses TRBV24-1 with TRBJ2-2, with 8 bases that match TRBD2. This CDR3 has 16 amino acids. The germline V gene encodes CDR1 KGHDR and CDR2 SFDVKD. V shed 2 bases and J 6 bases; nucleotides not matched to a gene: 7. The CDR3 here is CATSDWGLGGAGELFF. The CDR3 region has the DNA TGTGCCACCAGTGATTGGGGACTAGGAGGGGCCGGGGAGCTGTTTTTT.

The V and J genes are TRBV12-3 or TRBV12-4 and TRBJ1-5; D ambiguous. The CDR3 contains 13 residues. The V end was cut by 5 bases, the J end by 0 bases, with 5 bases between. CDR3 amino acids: CASSLSSNQPQHF. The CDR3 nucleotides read TGTGCCAGCAGTCTGAGTAGCAATCAGCCCCAGCATTTT.

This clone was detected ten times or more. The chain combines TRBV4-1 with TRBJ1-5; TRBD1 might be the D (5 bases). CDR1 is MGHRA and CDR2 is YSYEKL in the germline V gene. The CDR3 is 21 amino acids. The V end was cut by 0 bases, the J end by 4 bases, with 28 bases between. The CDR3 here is CASSQDWASFSAGGVNQPQHF. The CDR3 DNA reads TGCGCCAGCAGCCAAGATTGGGCCTCTTTCTCTGCGGGGGGAGTTAATCAGCCCCAGCATTTT.

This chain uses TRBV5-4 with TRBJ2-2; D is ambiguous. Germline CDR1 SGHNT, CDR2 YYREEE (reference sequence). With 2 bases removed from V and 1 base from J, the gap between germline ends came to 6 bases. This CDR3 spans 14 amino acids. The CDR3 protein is CASSFSRNTGELFF. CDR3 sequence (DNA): TGTGCCAGCAGCTTTAGCAGGAACACCGGGGAGCTGTTTTTT.

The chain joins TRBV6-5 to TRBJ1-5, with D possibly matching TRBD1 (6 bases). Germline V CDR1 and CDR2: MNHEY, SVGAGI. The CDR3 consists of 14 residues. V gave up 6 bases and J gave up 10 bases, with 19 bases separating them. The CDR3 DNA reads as TGTGCCAGCAGCGTACAGGGTCGAGAGGCACCCCAGCATTTT. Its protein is CASSVQGREAPQHF.

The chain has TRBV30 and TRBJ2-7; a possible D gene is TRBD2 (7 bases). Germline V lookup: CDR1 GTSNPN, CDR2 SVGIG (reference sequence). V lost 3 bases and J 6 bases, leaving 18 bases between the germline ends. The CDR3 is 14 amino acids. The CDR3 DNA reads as TGTGCCTGGAGGGGAGGGGGAGATAGGAGCGAGCAGTACTTC. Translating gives CAWRGGGDRSEQYF.

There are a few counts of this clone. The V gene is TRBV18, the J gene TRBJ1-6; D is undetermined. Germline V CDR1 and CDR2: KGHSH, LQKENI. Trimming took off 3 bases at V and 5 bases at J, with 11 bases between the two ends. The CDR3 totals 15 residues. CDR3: CASSPRPHDNSPLHF. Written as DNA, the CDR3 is TGTGCCAGCTCACCGAGGCCGCACGATAATTCACCCCTCCACTTT.

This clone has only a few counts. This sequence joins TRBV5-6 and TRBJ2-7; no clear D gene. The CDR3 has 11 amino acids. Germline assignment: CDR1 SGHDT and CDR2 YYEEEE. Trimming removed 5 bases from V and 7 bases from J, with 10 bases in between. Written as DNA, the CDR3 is TGTGCCAGCAGTTATCTCTTTGAGCAGTACTTC. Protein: CASSYLFEQYF. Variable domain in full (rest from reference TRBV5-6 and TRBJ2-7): DAGVTQSPTHLIKTRGQQVTLRCSPKSGHDTVSWYQQALGQGPQFIFQYYEEEERQRGNFPDRFSGHQFPNYSSELNVNALLLGDSALYLCASSYLFEQYFGPGTRLTVT.

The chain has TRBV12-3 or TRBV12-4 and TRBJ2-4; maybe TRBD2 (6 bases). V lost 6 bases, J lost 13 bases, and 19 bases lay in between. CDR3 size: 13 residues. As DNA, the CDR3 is TGTGCCAGCAGCCGGGAGAGGGACCCCACACAGTACTTC. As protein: CASSRERDPTQYF.

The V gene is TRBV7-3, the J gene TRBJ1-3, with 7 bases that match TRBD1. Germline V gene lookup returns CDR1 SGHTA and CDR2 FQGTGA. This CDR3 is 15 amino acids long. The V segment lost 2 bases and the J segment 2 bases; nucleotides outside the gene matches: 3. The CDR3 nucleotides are TGTGCCAGCAGCTTAGAGGGGGCCCCTGGAAACACCATATATTTT. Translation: CASSLEGAPGNTIYF.

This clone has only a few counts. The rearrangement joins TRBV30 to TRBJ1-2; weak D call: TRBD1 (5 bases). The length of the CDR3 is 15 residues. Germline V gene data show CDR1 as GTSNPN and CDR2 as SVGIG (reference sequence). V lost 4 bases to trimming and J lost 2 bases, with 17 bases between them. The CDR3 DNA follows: TGTGCCTGGAACATCGCCGGGGGGAGAAACTATGGCTACACCTTC. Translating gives CAWNIAGGRNYGYTF.